This T cell receptor beta chain is from a study of cytomegalovirus exposure and HLA in healthy donors. Study-level points and caveats: The authors later linked a missense DCLRE1C variant to TCR beta V- and J-gene trimming. Roughly uniform depth of sequencing across donors was assumed in presence/absence analyses.

V trimming: 5 bases; J trimming: 3 bases; junction bases outside the gene matches: 8. This CDR3 is 15 amino acids long. CDR1 and CDR2 from the germline V gene are LGHNA and YSLEER. Amplification used 60 Vbeta primers and 13 Jbeta primers. The table came from immunoSEQ multiplex PCR; TCRdb's copy has only in-frame clones and leaves some out. The table lists 80,000 or so clones, over 70% of them singletons. Comments on this clone: Its antigen is unidentified.

The source of this sequence is a man under 40 in good health and CMV-seropositive. V usage is TRBV4-3 and J usage is TRBJ2-7; the match to TRBD2 covers 9 bases. The specimen sequenced was PBMCs. CDR3 bases: TGCGCCAGCAGCTTACGGACTAGCGCTAACTACGAGCAGTACTTC. It translates to CASSLRTSANYEQYF.